Listed here are 23 T cell receptor beta chains from one sample, sequenced in a study of metastatic and nonmetastatic thyroid tumors (dated by TCRdb to the early 2020s). No treatment had been received by any patient before thyroid surgery. Library creation used PCR. The sequencing machine was an Illumina HiSeq 4000. Starting from the raw public reads, TCRdb applied fastp trimming at Q25, assembled clones with MiXCR and retained in-frame beta chains. The sample has roughly 6,400 clones on record, more than 15% of them singletons. The ten top clones hold over 8.5% of the sample. Sequencing was done on a sample of tumor tissue. The source of these receptors is a male donor with papillary thyroid cancer or a benign thyroid nodule (not recorded which). Some clones in this sample may be carry-over from other donors' samples.

This clone was observed a few times. The chain recombines TRBV12-3 or TRBV12-4 with TRBJ2-7; either TRBD1 or TRBD2 may supply D (5 bases each). V was clipped by 1 base and J by 2 bases, with 15 bases between them. The CDR3 totals 16 residues. DNA for the CDR3: TGTGCCAGCAGTTTAGTAGTGGGACGTAATCCCTACGAGCAGTACTTC. This encodes CASSLVVGRNPYEQYF.

This clone is medium-sized. This sequence joins TRBV20-1 and TRBJ1-5, with D unclear. V was shortened by 1 base and J by 0 bases, with 13 bases between the two germline ends. Germline loops: CDR1 DFQATT, CDR2 SNEGSKA (reference sequence). The CDR3 loop spans 16 amino acids. The CDR3: CSARGGRDYSNQPQHF. The CDR3 DNA reads as TGCAGTGCTAGAGGTGGTCGAGATTATAGCAATCAGCCCCAGCATTTT.

V gene TRBV7-8 combines with J gene TRBJ2-7; 12 bases map to TRBD2. V was pared by 3 bases and J by 2 bases, with 2 bases of the junction left unmatched. Looked up from germline, CDR1 is SGHVS and CDR2 is FQNEAQ. This CDR3 comprises 15 residues. CDR3 sequence (DNA): TGTGCCAGCAGCTTGGGACTAGCGGGCGCCTACGAGCAGTACTTC. Residues: CASSLGLAGAYEQYF. The whole variable domain, filled in from reference TRBV7-8 and TRBJ2-7, reads GAGVSQSPRYKVAKRGQDVALRCDPISGHVSLFWYQQALGQGPEFLTYFQNEAQLDKSGLPSDRFFAERPEGSVSTLKIQRTQQEDSAVYLCASSLGLAGAYEQYFGPGTRLTVT.

By share of the sample, this clone is medium-sized. The J gene is TRBJ1-2, the V gene TRBV7-9; no clear D gene. Germline V gene sequence: CDR1 SEHNR, CDR2 FQNEAQ (reference sequence). Trimming pared 1 base from V and 4 bases from J, leaving 4 bases between. The CDR3 length is 12 residues. The CDR3 DNA is TGTGCCAGCAGCTTAGACATCTATGGCTACACCTTC. Amino acid sequence: CASSLDIYGYTF.

The chain uses TRBV12-3 or TRBV12-4 and TRBJ2-1; TRBD2 matches 10 bases. CDR3 length equals 15 residues. V dropped 5 bases and J dropped 7; count of bases not matched to a gene: 8. The CDR3: CASSRSGRQWNEQFF. CDR3 bases: TGTGCCAGCAGTCGTAGCGGGAGGCAGTGGAATGAGCAGTTCTTC.

Relative to its sample, this clone is medium-sized (0.01 to 0.1%). The chain links TRBV5-1 to TRBJ2-3; tentatively, D is TRBD1 or TRBD2 (5 bases each). The germline V and J ends were trimmed by 0 bases and 4 bases, with 12 bases remaining between them. The CDR3 has 15 residues. The germline CDR1 and CDR2 sequences are SGHRS and YFSETQ. In DNA form, the CDR3 reads TGCGCCAGCAGCTTGGCCTCGAGGGGCGCAGATACGCAGTATTTT. Amino acids: CASSLASRGADTQYF.

This clone came up a few times. The V and J genes are TRBV6-5 and TRBJ2-5; D is possibly TRBD1 (6 bases). V was trimmed by 6 bases and J by 1 base, leaving 9 bases between them. CDR3 size: 13 residues. CDR1 is MNHEY, CDR2 SVGAGI, per germline. CDR3 region: CASRGTSQETQYF. The CDR3 nucleotides are TGTGCCAGCAGAGGGACATCCCAAGAGACCCAGTACTTC.

In this sample, this clone is medium-sized (0.01 to 0.1%). The genes are TRBV5-1 and TRBJ2-7; D is perhaps TRBD1 (5 bases). The length of the CDR3 is 12 residues. Trimming stripped 7 bases from V and 2 bases from J, with 10 bases between. Germline V gene lookup returns CDR1 SGHRS and CDR2 YFSETQ. In DNA form, the CDR3 reads TGCGCCAGCGGGCAGGGTGCCTACGAGCAGTACTTC. It specifies CASGQGAYEQYF.

In its sample, this clone ranks as medium-sized. The genes are TRBV11-2 and TRBJ2-7; D might be TRBD1 (5 bases). The germline V gene encodes CDR1 SGHAT and CDR2 FQNNGV. This CDR3 is built from 12 residues. V was trimmed by 3 bases and J by 10 bases, leaving 13 bases between them. The CDR3 region is CASSFQGTDQYF. CDR3 DNA: TGTGCCAGCAGCTTCCAGGGTACGGATCAGTACTTC.

This clone came up a few times. The chain employs TRBV12-3 or TRBV12-4 and TRBJ2-3, with 15 bases lining up with TRBD2. The CDR3 extends over 17 amino acids. V lost 3 bases, J lost 5 bases, and 6 bases stayed unmatched. The CDR3 nucleotides are TGTGCCAGCAGTTTCGGGACTAGCGGGAGGTCTAGAGATACGCAGTATTTT. Translation: CASSFGTSGRSRDTQYF.

This clone has a count of ten or more. At the DNA level, this CDR3 is encoded by other sequences in the same sample as well. The genes are TRBV6-2 or TRBV6-3 and TRBJ1-2; 8 bases align to TRBD1. The V gene end was trimmed by 0 bases and the J gene end by 4 bases; junction bases not matched to a gene: 4. Germline V lookup: CDR1 MNHEY, CDR2 SVGEGT. The CDR3 loop spans 15 amino acids. CDR3 in amino acids: CASSYSDRGVYGYTF. CDR3 nucleotide sequence: TGTGCCAGCAGTTACTCAGACAGGGGCGTCTATGGCTACACCTTC.

Judged by abundance, this clone is large. V usage is TRBV6-1 and J usage is TRBJ2-7; the D call may be TRBD1 or TRBD2 (6 bases each). Trimming left V 4 bases short and J 5 bases short, with 9 bases between. Germline V CDR1 and CDR2: MNHNS, SASEGT. CDR3 size: 12 residues. CDR3 DNA sequence: TGTGCCAGCAGTGGAGGGGGGAACGAGCAGTACTTC. Translation: CASSGGGNEQYF.

This clone came up many times. The rearrangement joins TRBV5-4 to TRBJ2-3, with TRBD2 matching over 7 bases. CDR1 and CDR2 from the germline V gene are SGHNT and YYREEE (reference sequence). V lost 3 bases, J lost 5 bases, and 6 bases stayed unmatched. The CDR3 sequence is 14 residues long. The CDR3 sequence is CASSSNGEGDTQYF. The DNA for the CDR3 is TGTGCCAGCAGCTCCAACGGGGAGGGAGATACGCAGTATTTT.

The chain employs TRBV7-9 and TRBJ2-7; the D gene is possibly TRBD2 (5 bases). V was trimmed by 3 bases and J by 2 bases, leaving 11 bases between them. In germline, CDR1 is SEHNR, CDR2 FQNEAQ (reference sequence). CDR3 size: 14 residues. The CDR3 sequence is CASSLDGLAYEQYF. The CDR3 nucleotides read TGTGCCAGCAGCTTGGACGGACTGGCCTACGAGCAGTACTTC.

By its share, this clone is medium-sized. The rearrangement joins TRBV19 to TRBJ1-3; D is unclear. V was shortened by 3 bases and J by 2 bases, with 8 bases between the two germline ends. Germline V gene lookup returns CDR1 LNHDA and CDR2 SQIVND (reference sequence). This CDR3 comprises 14 residues. The CDR3 bases are TGTGCCAGTAGTATTTTGGGAACTGGAAACACCATATATTTT. The encoded protein is CASSILGTGNTIYF.

By share of the sample, this clone is medium-sized (0.01 to 0.1%). The rearrangement joins TRBV6-1 to TRBJ1-6, with D possibly TRBD1 on 5 matching bases. The germline V gene has CDR1 MNHNS and CDR2 SASEGT. The CDR3 sequence is 16 residues long. The V end was cut by 1 base, the J end by 5 bases, with 12 bases between. CDR3: CASSEEGPTNNSPLHF. The CDR3, as DNA: TGTGCCAGCAGTGAAGAGGGGCCAACAAATAATTCACCCCTCCACTTT.

By sample share, this clone is large. The same CDR3 also results from other DNA sequences found in this sample. The chain combines TRBV6-5 with TRBJ1-2; D perhaps matches TRBD1 (5 bases). The germline V and J ends were trimmed by 2 bases and 4 bases, with 5 bases remaining between them. Germline CDR1 and CDR2: MNHEY and SVGAGI. The CDR3 length is 12 residues. The CDR3 DNA is TGTGCCAGCAGTTACGGGGGCTATGGCTACACCTTC. Translated, it gives CASSYGGYGYTF.

This clone is medium-sized (0.01 to 0.1%) by share. The chain joins TRBV6-5 to TRBJ2-5, with TRBD2 matching 8 bases. The CDR3 length is 16 residues. V lost 0 bases, J lost 2 bases, and 5 bases stayed unmatched. Looked up from germline, CDR1 is MNHEY and CDR2 is SVGAGI. Here the CDR3 DNA reads TGTGCCAGCAGTTACTCGATCGGGGGGGGTCAAGAGACCCAGTACTTC. As protein: CASSYSIGGGQETQYF.

On this clone: One end of the junction is discordant with germline, which a read error may explain. The chain has TRBV20-1 and TRBJ2-3, with 7 positions matching TRBD2. Germline CDR1 is DFQATT and CDR2 is SNEGSKA (reference sequence). The CDR3 loop spans 15 amino acids. The CDR3, as DNA: TGTAGTGCTAGGCTTAGCGGGTGGGCACCAGATACGCAGTATTTT. Amino acid sequence: CSARLSGWAPDTQYF.

In this sample, this clone is large (0.1 to 1%). This sequence joins TRBV6-1 and TRBJ2-7; TRBD2 matches at 11 bases. This CDR3 is 14 amino acids long. With 8 bases clipped from V and 2 bases from J, the junction kept 5 bases outside the gene matches. Germline V gene sequence: CDR1 MNHNS, CDR2 SASEGT. In DNA form, the CDR3 reads TGTGCCAGCGCAGCGGGACTAGCGGCCTACGAGCAGTACTTC. Its translation is CASAAGLAAYEQYF.

In its sample, this clone is medium-sized. The CDR3 loop reads CSARESRGRNSPLHF. The CDR3 nucleotides are TGCAGTGCTAGAGAGAGCAGGGGGCGTAATTCACCCCTCCACTTT. V is TRBV20-1 and J is TRBJ1-6, with TRBD1 identical over 8 bases. This CDR3 comprises 15 residues. V lost 0 bases, J lost 6 bases, and 4 bases stayed unmatched. Germline CDR1 reads DFQATT; CDR2 reads SNEGSKA (reference sequence).

A few counts support this clone. The chain combines TRBV28 with TRBJ2-1; TRBD2 aligns across 11 bases. The CDR3 consists of 16 residues. Germline assignment: CDR1 MDHEN and CDR2 SYDVKM. V shed 5 bases, J shed 6 bases, and the junction held 9 bases outside the gene matches. The CDR3, as DNA: TGTGCCAGCAGTCTGACTAGCGGGGACGAATCCAATGAGCAGTTCTTC. Translation gives CASSLTSGDESNEQFF. The full variable domain, completed using reference TRBV28 and TRBJ2-1, is DVKVTQSSRYLVKRTGEKVFLECVQDMDHENMFWYRQDPGLGLRLIYFSYDVKMKEKGDIPEGYSVSREKKERFSLILESASTNQTSMYLCASSLTSGDESNEQFFGPGTRLTVL.

Turning to this clone: At one end, the junction sequence differs from germline, possibly due to a read error. This chain connects TRBV30 to TRBJ2-3; a weak D match, TRBD1 (6 bases). There are 15 residues in the CDR3. CDR1 and CDR2 from the germline V gene are GTSNPN and SVGIG (reference sequence). The CDR3 loop is CAWVNTWDNTDTRYF. For the CDR3, the DNA is TGTGCCTGGGTCAATACCTGGGACAACACAGATACGCGGTATTTT.